This T cell receptor (beta chain) was found in a study of blood T cell repertoires in COVID-19 (dated by TCRdb to 2020 to 2022). About the full investigation: Samples from collaborators originated in the United States, Italy and Spain and spanned both the acute and convalescent phases of COVID-19. Subjects who had been exposed to COVID-19, were actively infected with it, or had recovered from it provided the deeply sampled blood TCRbeta repertoires that made up the dataset. Nearly every sample came with metadata listing a de-identified subject ID, COVID-19 status, age in years and sex. The repertoires were released in a freely available public database meant as a resource for research on the immune response to SARS-CoV-2. The prospective study material was composed of cDNA or gDNA derived from T cells, B-cell-depleted T cells, or PBMCs. The samples were drawn from two sources: the first 160 participants of the ongoing ImmuneRACE study, and fewer than 1,500 subjects contributed by 6 global collaborators. Where available, HLA class I and class II types were taken from metadata supplied by the sample provider and were not determined by assay-based typing. Overall study results and their limits: The quantity of clinical and demographic metadata differed by source and by participant and was supplied without curation.

Each collaborating institution followed its own protocols to collect whole blood in K2EDTA tubes. For TCRbeta analysis, collaborator samples were shipped as frozen whole blood, as isolated PBMCs, or as DNA extracted from either sample type. Taken from cysteine to phenylalanine, the CDR3 has 14 residues. Only the CDR3 part of the read is kept: 42 bases, read in frame from the first base. CDR1 and CDR2, looked up from the germline V gene, are MNHEY and SVGAGI. Deletion took 6 bases off V and 4 bases off J, with a span of 15 bases between the germline ends. TCRbeta CDR3 regions were amplified from genomic DNA by means of the immunoSEQ Assay, a bias-controlled multiplex PCR. On the authors' methods: The number of nucleated cells in each sample was estimated by amplification of reference gene primers within the assay. To quantify the absolute abundance of each unique TCRbeta CDR3 rearrangement, sequence reads were collapsed and filtered. For each sample, productive Simpson clonality was calculated as the square root of Simpson's diversity index over productive rearrangements. TCRdb retrieved this table from immuneACCESS and kept in-frame rearrangements only. Not all clones are present; in checked studies, unresolved V genes account for under half, and no reason is known for the remainder. Clone size and the V and J calls come from that table; the DNA yielded D and trimming. The sample profile shows fewer than 300,000 clones; over 70% of them were found once. Over 3% of the sample comes from the top ten.

Points on this clone: There is no known antigen for this receptor. No base qualities exist here, and no much larger clone lies one base off it.

The sequenced material came from peripheral blood. The rearrangement combines TRBV6-5 with TRBJ1-2; no D gene call is confident. The clonotype originates from a woman aged 80 or over with acute or convalescent COVID-19. The CDR3 has the sequence CASRQDLTPYGYTF. The nucleotide sequence reads TGTGCCAGCAGGCAGGATTTAACACCCTATGGCTACACCTTC.